A single sample gave rise to the 31 T cell receptor beta chains below, sequenced in a study of control samples from healthy donors and cancer patients. Repertoires were generated with immunoSEQ multiplex PCR, while TCRdb's copy carries only in-frame clones and drops some. The repertoire includes approximately 84,000 clones, roughly 91% of them detected once, and 15% to 18% sits in the top ten. Sequenced material: blood. Receptors were obtained from a man younger than 45 in good health.

The CDR3 loop reads CASSLMGQGQETQYF. The CDR3 bases are TGTGCCAGCAGCTTAATGGGTCAGGGACAAGAGACCCAGTACTTC. The chain joins TRBV7-3 to TRBJ2-5, with TRBD1 as a possible D gene (5 bases). Trimming removed 1 base at V and 2 bases at J, with 11 bases between. Germline lookup yields CDR1 SGHTA and CDR2 FQGTGA. This CDR3 has 15 residues.

This chain links TRBV5-4 with TRBJ2-2; TRBD2 might be the D (6 bases). Germline V gives CDR1 SGHNT, CDR2 YYREEE (reference sequence). Trimming shortened V by 0 bases and J by 2 bases, and 11 bases separated the two germline ends. CDR3 length: 16 residues. The chain's CDR3 is CASSLVGLQNTGELFF. As DNA, the CDR3 is TGTGCCAGCAGCTTGGTGGGACTTCAAAACACCGGGGAGCTGTTTTTT.

The rearrangement joins TRBV27 to TRBJ1-5; D is possibly TRBD1 (5 bases). Deletions cut 7 bases from V and 7 bases from J, with 17 bases between. The CDR3 extends over 14 amino acids. Germline CDR1 MNHEY, CDR2 SMNVEV (reference sequence). The CDR3 region is CASTLAWGRQPQHF. In nucleotides, the CDR3 is TGTGCCAGCACCCTGGCCTGGGGGAGGCAGCCCCAGCATTTT.

This chain uses TRBV24-1 with TRBJ2-3; D not resolved. V lost 4 bases to trimming and J lost 0 bases, with 1 base between them. The CDR3 has 12 residues. Per germline, CDR1 KGHDR and CDR2 SFDVKD. CDR3 nucleotide sequence: TGTGCCACCAGTGAGAGCACAGATACGCAGTATTTT. Residues: CATSESTDTQYF.

CDR3 DNA: TGTGCCAGCAGTGCCGACAGGGCTCGTTATGATTCACCCCTCCACTTT. This encodes CASSADRARYDSPLHF. The rearrangement links TRBV2 to TRBJ1-6; 7 bases match TRBD1. Trimming at V came to 4 bases and at J to 8 bases, leaving 11 bases not matched to a gene. Looked up from germline, CDR1 is SNHLY and CDR2 is FYNNEI. CDR3 length: 16 residues.

This clone appeared a single time. The rearrangement uses TRBV5-1 and TRBJ2-7, with 8 bases identical to TRBD2. This CDR3 region has 16 residues. V shed 4 bases, J shed 5 bases, and the junction held 14 bases outside the gene matches. Germline V gene data show CDR1 as SGHRS and CDR2 as YFSETQ. The CDR3 nucleotides read TGCGCCAGCAGCCCGGGGGGTGGGACTAGTCTCAACGAGCAGTACTTC. Residues: CASSPGGGTSLNEQYF. Variable domain in full (rest from reference TRBV5-1 and TRBJ2-7): KAGVTQTPRYLIKTRGQQVTLSCSPISGHRSVSWYQQTPGQGLQFLFEYFSETQRNKGNFPGRFSGRQFSNSRSEMNVSTLELGDSALYLCASSPGGGTSLNEQYFGPGTRLTVT.

The chain employs TRBV9 and TRBJ1-6; the D is unclear. Germline values: CDR1 SGDLS, CDR2 YYNGEE. The CDR3 covers 13 residues. Trimming removed 2 bases from V and 7 bases from J, with 7 bases in between. This CDR3 reads CASSVSGNSPLHF. CDR3 in DNA: TGTGCCAGCAGCGTCTCGGGGAATTCACCCCTCCACTTT. Looking up the rest from reference TRBV9 and TRBJ1-6 gives the full variable domain: DSGVTQTPKHLITATGQRVTLRCSPRSGDLSVYWYQQSLDQGLQFLIQYYNGEERAKGNILERFSAQQFPDLHSELNLSSLELGDSALYFCASSVSGNSPLHFGNGTRLTVT.

In this sample, this clone turned up once. CDR3 residues: CAISEVGDSGNTIYF. The CDR3 coding sequence is TGTGCCATCAGTGAGGTTGGGGACTCTGGAAACACCATATATTTT. The V gene is TRBV10-3, the J gene TRBJ1-3; D remains unclear. V lost 2 bases to trimming and J lost 0 bases, with 8 bases between them. CDR3 length: 15 residues. From germline, CDR1 is ENHRY and CDR2 SYGVKD.

The CDR3 here is CASSYGNGETQYF. The CDR3 region has the DNA TGTGCCAGCAGTTACGGGAACGGGGAGACCCAGTACTTC. The V call is TRBV6-5, the J call TRBJ2-5; D is ambiguous. Germline assignment: CDR1 MNHEY and CDR2 SVGAGI. V lost 2 bases and J 5 bases, leaving 9 bases between the germline ends. CDR3 size: 13 residues.

V usage is TRBV19 and J usage is TRBJ1-5; D call uncertain. Germline CDR1 LNHDA, CDR2 SQIVND (reference sequence). Trimming left V 0 bases short and J 5 bases short, with 5 bases between. The CDR3 covers 13 residues. This CDR3 is CASSIEGYQPQHF. The CDR3 DNA reads as TGTGCCAGTAGTATAGAAGGGTATCAGCCCCAGCATTTT.

The rearrangement uses TRBV24-1 and TRBJ1-2, with D possibly matching TRBD1 (5 bases). This CDR3 has 14 residues. Trimming removed 4 bases at V and 2 bases at J, with 10 bases between. Germline V gives CDR1 KGHDR, CDR2 SFDVKD. In DNA, the CDR3 is TGTGCCACCAGTGACTTGACAGAGAACTATGGCTACACCTTC. Its translation is CATSDLTENYGYTF.

The chain combines TRBV2 with TRBJ2-1; 12 bases map to TRBD2. Germline CDR1 reads SNHLY; CDR2 reads FYNNEI. V was clipped by 7 bases and J by 4 bases; unmatched bases: 5. The length of the CDR3 is 15 residues. In DNA, the CDR3 is TGTGCCAGCATTACGACTAGCGGGGGTTACAATGAGCAGTTCTTC. Its translation: CASITTSGGYNEQFF.

The chain links TRBV30 to TRBJ2-1; no definite D call. The germline gives CDR1 GTSNPN, CDR2 SVGIG (reference sequence). Trimming removed 4 bases from V and 0 bases from J, with 16 bases in between. CDR3 size: 16 residues. CDR3 in amino acids: CAWTNVLPRSYNEQFF. The CDR3 DNA is TGTGCCTGGACCAACGTACTGCCCCGCTCCTACAATGAGCAGTTCTTC.

This chain connects TRBV29-1 to TRBJ1-2; D unresolved. The CDR3 is 11 amino acids. Germline V lookup: CDR1 SQVTM, CDR2 ANQGSEA. Trimming pared 5 bases from V and 7 bases from J, leaving 11 bases between. The DNA for the CDR3 is TGCAGCGTTAATTTTGAAGTTGGCTACACCTTC. Its protein product is CSVNFEVGYTF.

The chain combines TRBV5-1 with TRBJ2-2, with TRBD2 as a possible D gene (5 bases). Looked up from germline, CDR1 is SGHRS and CDR2 is YFSETQ. V lost 4 bases and J 5 bases, leaving 12 bases between the germline ends. This CDR3 has 14 amino acids. CDR3 coding DNA: TGCGCCAGCAGCGTGGGAGATTTGACCGGGGAGCTGTTTTTT. Residues: CASSVGDLTGELFF.

J is TRBJ2-5 and V is TRBV5-4; 12 bases agree with TRBD2. V gave up 1 base and J gave up 5 bases; unmatched junction bases: 9. The CDR3 covers 17 residues. CDR1 and CDR2 (germline): SGHNT, YYREEE (reference sequence). CDR3 DNA: TGTGCCAGCAGCTTGATAAGACTAGCGGGGGAGGGTGAGACCCAGTACTTC. Its protein is CASSLIRLAGEGETQYF.

This clone was counted only a few times. The V and J genes are TRBV4-1 and TRBJ2-7; TRBD2 agrees at 12 bases. V dropped 5 bases and J dropped 4; count of bases not matched to a gene: 3. Germline CDR1 reads MGHRA; CDR2 reads YSYEKL. The CDR3 is 14 residues long. The CDR3 sequence: CASSFTSGRYEQYF. CDR3 bases: TGCGCCAGCAGCTTTACTAGCGGGAGGTACGAGCAGTACTTC.

V gene TRBV27 combines with J gene TRBJ2-7; D call uncertain. The CDR3 covers 13 residues. Germline lookup yields CDR1 MNHEY and CDR2 SMNVEV (reference sequence). V dropped 2 bases and J dropped 4 bases, with 9 bases sitting between them. CDR3 coding DNA: TGTGCCAGCAGTTTACAGTTAGGGTACGAGCAGTACTTC. This codes for CASSLQLGYEQYF.

This clone was observed a handful of times. The CDR3 nucleotides are TGTGCCAGCACCCTAGGCATGAACACTGAAGCTTTCTTT. Translating it yields CASTLGMNTEAFF. The chain combines TRBV28 with TRBJ1-1; D is ambiguous. This CDR3 has 13 amino acids. Germline V gives CDR1 MDHEN, CDR2 SYDVKM. V dropped 7 bases and J dropped 0 bases, with 9 bases sitting between them. The whole variable domain, filled in from reference TRBV28 and TRBJ1-1, reads DVKVTQSSRYLVKRTGEKVFLECVQDMDHENMFWYRQDPGLGLRLIYFSYDVKMKEKGDIPEGYSVSREKKERFSLILESASTNQTSMYLCASTLGMNTEAFFGQGTRLTVV.

V gene TRBV10-3 combines with J gene TRBJ1-2, with 7 bases identical to TRBD1. The V gene end was trimmed by 3 bases and the J gene end by 8 bases; junction bases not matched to a gene: 12. This CDR3 has 15 residues. CDR1 is ENHRY and CDR2 is SYGVKD in the germline V gene. CDR3 in DNA: TGTGCCATCAGTGAAGTCGCGGGACAGTTCGAAGGCTACACCTTC. Translation gives CAISEVAGQFEGYTF.

V is TRBV27 and J is TRBJ2-7, with D uncertain. Germline V gene data show CDR1 as MNHEY and CDR2 as SMNVEV (reference sequence). This CDR3 has 12 residues. The V gene lost 4 bases and the J gene lost 2 bases, with 6 bases spanning the gap. CDR3 in DNA: TGTGCCAGCAGTTCCCCCCCCTACGAGCAGTACTTC. Encoded protein: CASSSPPYEQYF.

This chain connects TRBV19 to TRBJ2-1; 7 bases are a match to TRBD2. V lost 1 base, J lost 5 bases, and 5 bases stayed unmatched. The V gene's germline CDR1 is LNHDA and CDR2 SQIVND (reference sequence). This CDR3 is built from 15 residues. CDR3 sequence: CASSIGSGSHNEQFF. The CDR3 DNA is TGTGCCAGTAGTATAGGTAGCGGGTCTCACAATGAGCAGTTCTTC.

The rearrangement joins TRBV25-1 to TRBJ2-1, with a tentative D call TRBD2 (5 bases). The V gene lost 6 bases and the J gene lost 8 bases, with 8 bases spanning the gap. The CDR3 has 11 amino acids. Germline V gene lookup returns CDR1 MGHDK and CDR2 SYGVNS. CDR3 amino acids: CASSQRDEQFF. The CDR3 region has the DNA TGTGCCAGCAGCCAGAGGGATGAGCAGTTCTTC.

The chain carries TRBV11-1 and TRBJ2-1, with D uncertain. CDR3 length: 15 residues. Germline V gives CDR1 SGHAT, CDR2 FQDESV (reference sequence). V was pared by 4 bases and J by 8 bases, with 18 bases between. The chain's CDR3 is CASSSTRTSGDEQFF. DNA of the CDR3: TGTGCCAGCAGCTCCACCCGGACCTCGGGTGATGAGCAGTTCTTC.

The chain links TRBV11-2 to TRBJ2-3; no clear D gene. V dropped 0 bases and J dropped 14 bases, with 15 bases sitting between them. The CDR3 contains 13 residues. Germline V gene data show CDR1 as SGHAT and CDR2 as FQNNGV. The CDR3 DNA follows: TGTGCCAGCAGCTTAGATCCGGCCCGGTCTTCGTATTTT. Translated: CASSLDPARSSYF.

V and J are TRBV7-9 and TRBJ2-5; possibly TRBD2 for D (5 bases). The DNA matches TRBJ2-7 better at its end, which makes the J call doubtful. This CDR3 contains 12 residues. From germline, CDR1 is SEHNR and CDR2 FQNEAQ (reference sequence). The CDR3 region is CASSRTSYEQYF. CDR3 sequence (DNA): TGTGCCAGCAGCCGAACTAGCTACGAGCAGTACTTC.

The chain joins TRBV9 to TRBJ1-1; no clear D gene. This CDR3 region has 16 residues. Germline V lookup: CDR1 SGDLS, CDR2 YYNGEE. The ends were cut back, 0 bases at V and 0 bases at J, with 12 bases in the middle. CDR3 sequence: CASSVEGRGMNTEAFF. As DNA, the CDR3 is TGTGCCAGCAGCGTAGAGGGTAGAGGGATGAACACTGAAGCTTTCTTT.

The chain carries TRBV25-1 and TRBJ1-4; 7 bases are a match to TRBD1. V shed 4 bases and J 8 bases; nucleotides not matched to a gene: 10. The CDR3 is 15 residues long. Germline CDR1 and CDR2: MGHDK and SYGVNS. In nucleotides, the CDR3 is TGTGCCAGCAGTGGCGGGACAGCCAGAACCGAAAAACTGTTTTTT. Encoded protein: CASSGGTARTEKLFF.

The chain couples TRBV2 to TRBJ2-7, with D unclear. The CDR3 consists of 16 residues. The V gene's germline CDR1 is SNHLY and CDR2 FYNNEI. The ends were cut back, 0 bases at V and 4 bases at J, with 16 bases in the middle. The CDR3 spells CASSEAISRGGYEQYF. DNA of the CDR3: TGTGCCAGCAGTGAAGCAATTTCCCGAGGTGGGTACGAGCAGTACTTC.

This clone was seen only a few times. This rearrangement joins TRBV2 to TRBJ2-5; TRBD2 agrees at 8 bases. With V trimmed by 7 bases and J by 4 bases, 8 bases remained unmatched. In germline, CDR1 is SNHLY, CDR2 FYNNEI. The CDR3 extends over 14 amino acids. CDR3 nucleotides: TGTGCCAGCAACCTTAGCGGGAAGCTAGAGACCCAGTACTTC. It translates to CASNLSGKLETQYF.

In DNA form, the CDR3 reads TGTGCCAGTAGTATAGATTCAGGGGTTTCACCCCTCCACTTT. Protein sequence: CASSIDSGVSPLHF. This sequence joins TRBV19 and TRBJ1-6, with D tentatively TRBD1 (6 bases). This CDR3 spans 14 amino acids. Trimming left V 0 bases short and J 9 bases short, with 9 bases between. Germline V gives CDR1 LNHDA, CDR2 SQIVND (reference sequence). The whole variable domain, remainder taken from reference TRBV19 and TRBJ1-6, is DGGITQSPKYLFRKEGQNVTLSCEQNLNHDAMYWYRQDPGQGLRLIYYSQIVNDFQKGDIAEGYSVSREKKESFPLTVTSAQKNPTAFYLCASSIDSGVSPLHFGNGTRLTVT.